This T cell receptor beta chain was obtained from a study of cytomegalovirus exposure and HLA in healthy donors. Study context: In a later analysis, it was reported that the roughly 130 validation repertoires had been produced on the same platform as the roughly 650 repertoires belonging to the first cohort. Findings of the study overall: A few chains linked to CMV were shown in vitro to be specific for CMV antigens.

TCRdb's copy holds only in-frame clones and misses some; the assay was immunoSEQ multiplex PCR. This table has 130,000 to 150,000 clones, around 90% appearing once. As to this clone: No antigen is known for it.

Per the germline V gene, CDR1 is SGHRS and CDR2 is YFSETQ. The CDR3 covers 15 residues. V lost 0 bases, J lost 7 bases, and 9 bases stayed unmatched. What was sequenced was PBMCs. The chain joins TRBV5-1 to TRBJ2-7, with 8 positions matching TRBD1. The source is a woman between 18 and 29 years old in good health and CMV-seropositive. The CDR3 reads CASSLDQGAPREQYF. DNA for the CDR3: TGCGCCAGCAGCTTGGACCAGGGGGCCCCTCGAGAGCAGTACTTC.